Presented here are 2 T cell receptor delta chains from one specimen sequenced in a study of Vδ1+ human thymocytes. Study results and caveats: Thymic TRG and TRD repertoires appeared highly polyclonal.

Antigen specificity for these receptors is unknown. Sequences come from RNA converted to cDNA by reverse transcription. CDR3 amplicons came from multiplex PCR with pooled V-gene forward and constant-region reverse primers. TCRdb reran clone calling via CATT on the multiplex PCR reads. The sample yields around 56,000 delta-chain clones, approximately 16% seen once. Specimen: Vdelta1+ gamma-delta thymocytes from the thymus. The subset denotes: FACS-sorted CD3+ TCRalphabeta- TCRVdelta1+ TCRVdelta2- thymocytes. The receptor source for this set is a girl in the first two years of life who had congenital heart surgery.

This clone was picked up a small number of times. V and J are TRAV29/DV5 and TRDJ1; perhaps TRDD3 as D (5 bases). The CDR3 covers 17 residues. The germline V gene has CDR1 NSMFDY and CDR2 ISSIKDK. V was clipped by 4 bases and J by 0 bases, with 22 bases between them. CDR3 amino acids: CAAPTTGVTTYTDKLIF. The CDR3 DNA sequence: TGTGCAGCACCCACTACTGGCGTTACTACATACACCGATAAACTCATCTTT.

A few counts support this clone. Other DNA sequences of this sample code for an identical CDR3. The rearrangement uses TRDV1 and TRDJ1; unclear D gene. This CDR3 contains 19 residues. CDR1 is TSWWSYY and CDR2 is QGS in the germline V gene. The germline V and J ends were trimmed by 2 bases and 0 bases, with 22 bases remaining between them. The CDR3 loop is CALGECLKGYCLYTDKLIF. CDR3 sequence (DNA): TGTGCTCTTGGGGAATGCCTTAAGGGGTACTGTTTGTACACCGATAAACTCATCTTT.